One T cell receptor beta chain is described in this entry. As handled by the study authors: Estimated nucleated cell counts came from reference gene primer amplification. The table came from immunoSEQ multiplex PCR; TCRdb's copy has only in-frame clones and leaves some out. V and J calls and clone size are as listed in that table; D and trimming were resolved from the DNA. The sample holds fewer than 500,000 clones, approximately 89% seen once. The entry originates in a study of blood T cell repertoires in COVID-19. This CDR3 has 16 amino acids. The germline V gene encodes CDR1 ENHRY and CDR2 SYGVKD. V shed 3 bases and J shed 1 base, with 16 bases lying between them.

J is TRBJ2-7 and V is TRBV10-3; TRBD2 is a possible D gene (6 bases). Material for sequencing was PBMCs or T cells enriched from blood (not recorded which). The receptor's source is a man aged 30-40 years who had recovered from COVID-19. This CDR3 is CAISEPGGMRSYEQYF. For the CDR3, the DNA is TGTGCCATCAGTGAACCAGGCGGGATGAGGTCCTACGAGCAGTACTTC.